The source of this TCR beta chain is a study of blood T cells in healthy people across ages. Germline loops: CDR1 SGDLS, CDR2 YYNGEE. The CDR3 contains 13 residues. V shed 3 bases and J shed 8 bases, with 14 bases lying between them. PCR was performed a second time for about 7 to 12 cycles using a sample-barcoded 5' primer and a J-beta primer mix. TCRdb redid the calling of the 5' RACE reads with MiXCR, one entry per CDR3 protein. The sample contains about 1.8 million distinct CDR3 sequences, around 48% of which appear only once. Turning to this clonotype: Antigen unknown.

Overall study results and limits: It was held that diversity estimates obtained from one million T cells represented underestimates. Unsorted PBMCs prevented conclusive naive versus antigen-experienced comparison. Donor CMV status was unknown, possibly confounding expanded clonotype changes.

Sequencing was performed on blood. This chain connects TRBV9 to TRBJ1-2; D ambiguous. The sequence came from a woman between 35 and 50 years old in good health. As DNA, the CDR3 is TGTGCCAGCAGCGCTGAATCCCGAGCCGGCTACACCTTC. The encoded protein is CASSAESRAGYTF.